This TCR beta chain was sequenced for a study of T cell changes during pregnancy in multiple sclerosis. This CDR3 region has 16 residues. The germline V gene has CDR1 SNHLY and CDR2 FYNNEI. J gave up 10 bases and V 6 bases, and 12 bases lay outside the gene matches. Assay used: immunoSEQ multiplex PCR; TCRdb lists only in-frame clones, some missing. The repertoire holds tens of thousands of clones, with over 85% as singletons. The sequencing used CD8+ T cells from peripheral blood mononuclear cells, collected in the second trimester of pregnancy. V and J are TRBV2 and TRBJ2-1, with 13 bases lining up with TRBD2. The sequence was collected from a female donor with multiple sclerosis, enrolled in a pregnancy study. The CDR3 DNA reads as TGTGCCAGCAGGAAGGGGATTGGACTAGCGGGAGCCGAGCAGTTCTTC. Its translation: CASRKGIGLAGAEQFF.